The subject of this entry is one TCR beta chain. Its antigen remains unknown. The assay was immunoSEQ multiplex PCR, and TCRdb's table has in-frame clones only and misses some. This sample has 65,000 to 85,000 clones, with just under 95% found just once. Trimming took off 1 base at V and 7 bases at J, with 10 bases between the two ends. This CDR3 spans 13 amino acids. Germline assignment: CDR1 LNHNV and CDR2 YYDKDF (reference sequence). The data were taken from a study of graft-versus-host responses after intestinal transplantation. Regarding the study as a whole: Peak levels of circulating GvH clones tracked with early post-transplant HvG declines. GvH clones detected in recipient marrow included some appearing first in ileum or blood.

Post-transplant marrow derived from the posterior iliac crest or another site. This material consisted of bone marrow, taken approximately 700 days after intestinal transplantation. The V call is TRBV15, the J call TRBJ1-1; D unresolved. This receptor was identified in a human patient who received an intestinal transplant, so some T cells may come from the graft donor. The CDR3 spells CATSRGGNVEAFF. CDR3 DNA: TGTGCCACCAGCAGAGGAGGGAATGTTGAAGCTTTCTTT.